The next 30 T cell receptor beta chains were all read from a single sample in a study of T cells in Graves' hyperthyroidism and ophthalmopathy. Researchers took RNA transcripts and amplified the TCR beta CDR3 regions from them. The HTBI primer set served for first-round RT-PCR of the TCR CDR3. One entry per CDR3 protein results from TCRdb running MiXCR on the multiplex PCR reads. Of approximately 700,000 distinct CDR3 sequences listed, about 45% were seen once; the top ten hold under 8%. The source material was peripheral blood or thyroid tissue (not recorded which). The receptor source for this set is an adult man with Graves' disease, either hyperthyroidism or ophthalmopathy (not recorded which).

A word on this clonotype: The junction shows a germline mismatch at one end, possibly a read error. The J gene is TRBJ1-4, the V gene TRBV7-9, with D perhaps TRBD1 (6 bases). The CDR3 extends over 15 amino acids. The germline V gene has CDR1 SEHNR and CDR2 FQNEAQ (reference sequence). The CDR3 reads CTSSLGASRDEKLFF. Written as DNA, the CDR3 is TGTACCAGCAGCTTGGGGGCGTCCAGGGATGAAAAACTGTTTTTT.

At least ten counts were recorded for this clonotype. Written as DNA, the CDR3 is TGTGCCATCAGTGGCCAGGGTAGGCCTGAAGCTTTCTTT. Its translation: CAISGQGRPEAFF. The J gene is TRBJ1-1, the V gene TRBV10-3; a possible D gene is TRBD1 (5 bases). CDR3 size: 13 residues. Trimming left V 4 bases short and J 6 bases short, with 12 bases between. Germline V gene lookup returns CDR1 ENHRY and CDR2 SYGVKD.

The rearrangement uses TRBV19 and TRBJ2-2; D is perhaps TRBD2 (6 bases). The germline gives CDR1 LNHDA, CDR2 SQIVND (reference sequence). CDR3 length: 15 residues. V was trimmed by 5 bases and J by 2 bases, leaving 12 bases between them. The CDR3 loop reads CASSPSSANTGELFF. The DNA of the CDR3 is TGTGCCAGTAGTCCCTCTAGCGCTAACACCGGGGAGCTGTTTTTT.

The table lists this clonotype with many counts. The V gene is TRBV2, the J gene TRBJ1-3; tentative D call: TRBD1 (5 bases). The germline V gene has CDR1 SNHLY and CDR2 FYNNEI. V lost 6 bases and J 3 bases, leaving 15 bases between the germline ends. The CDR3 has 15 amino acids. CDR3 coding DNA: TGTGCCAGCAGCGGAGGACACGAACTTGGAAACACCATATATTTT. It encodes CASSGGHELGNTIYF.

For the CDR3, the DNA is TGTGCCAGTCCGGGATATAATTCACCCCTCCACTTT. Its protein is CASPGYNSPLHF. V gene TRBV25-1 combines with J gene TRBJ1-6; D gene unclear. The germline gives CDR1 MGHDK, CDR2 SYGVNS. The CDR3 runs 12 residues. V was pared by 9 bases and J by 4 bases, with 7 bases between.

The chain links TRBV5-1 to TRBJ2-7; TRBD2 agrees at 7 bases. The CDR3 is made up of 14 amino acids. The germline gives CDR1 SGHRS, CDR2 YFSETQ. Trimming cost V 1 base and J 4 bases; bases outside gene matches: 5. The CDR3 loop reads CASSLIVGGYEQYF. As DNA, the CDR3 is TGCGCCAGCAGCTTGATTGTGGGGGGGTACGAGCAGTACTTC.

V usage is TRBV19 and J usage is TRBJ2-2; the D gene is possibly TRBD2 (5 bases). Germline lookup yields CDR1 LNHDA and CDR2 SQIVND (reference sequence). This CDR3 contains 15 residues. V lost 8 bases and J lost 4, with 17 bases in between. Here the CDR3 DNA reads TGTGCCAGTGGACCTTGGGGAGTCCCCACCGGGGAGCTGTTTTTT. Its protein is CASGPWGVPTGELFF. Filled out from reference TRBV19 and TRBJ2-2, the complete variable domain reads DGGITQSPKYLFRKEGQNVTLSCEQNLNHDAMYWYRQDPGQGLRLIYYSQIVNDFQKGDIAEGYSVSREKKESFPLTVTSAQKNPTAFYLCASGPWGVPTGELFFGEGSRLTVL.

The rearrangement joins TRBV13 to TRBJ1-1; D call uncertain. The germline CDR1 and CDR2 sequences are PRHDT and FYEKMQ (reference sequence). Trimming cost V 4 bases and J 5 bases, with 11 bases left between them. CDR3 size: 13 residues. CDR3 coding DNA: TGTGCCAGCAGCTCTAATTTCGGGACTGAAGCTTTCTTT. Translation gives CASSSNFGTEAFF.

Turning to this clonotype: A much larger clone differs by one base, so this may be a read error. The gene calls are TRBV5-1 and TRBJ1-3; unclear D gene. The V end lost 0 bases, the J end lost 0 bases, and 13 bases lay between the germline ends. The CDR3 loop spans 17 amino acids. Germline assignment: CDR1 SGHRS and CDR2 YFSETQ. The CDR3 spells CASSLVGRTTSGNTIYF. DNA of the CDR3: TGCGCCAGCAGCTTGGTCGGAAGGACTACCTCTGGAAACACCATATATTTT.

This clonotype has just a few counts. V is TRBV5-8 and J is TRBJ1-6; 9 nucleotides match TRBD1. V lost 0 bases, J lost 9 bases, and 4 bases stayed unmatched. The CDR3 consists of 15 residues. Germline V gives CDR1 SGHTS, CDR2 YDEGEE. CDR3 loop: CASSLAGTGISPLHF. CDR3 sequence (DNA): TGTGCCAGCAGCTTGGCCGGGACAGGGATTTCACCCCTCCACTTT.

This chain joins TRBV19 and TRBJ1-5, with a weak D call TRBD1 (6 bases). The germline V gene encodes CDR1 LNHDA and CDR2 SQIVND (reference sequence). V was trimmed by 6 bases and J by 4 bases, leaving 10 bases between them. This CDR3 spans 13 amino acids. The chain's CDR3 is CASRQDRNQPQHF. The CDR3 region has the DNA TGTGCCAGTAGGCAGGACAGAAATCAGCCCCAGCATTTT.

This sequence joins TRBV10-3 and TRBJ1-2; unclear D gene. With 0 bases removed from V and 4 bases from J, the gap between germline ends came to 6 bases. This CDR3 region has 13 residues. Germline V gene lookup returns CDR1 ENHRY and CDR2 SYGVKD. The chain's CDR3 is CAISESTSYGYTF. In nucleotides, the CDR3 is TGTGCCATCAGTGAGTCGACTTCCTATGGCTACACCTTC.

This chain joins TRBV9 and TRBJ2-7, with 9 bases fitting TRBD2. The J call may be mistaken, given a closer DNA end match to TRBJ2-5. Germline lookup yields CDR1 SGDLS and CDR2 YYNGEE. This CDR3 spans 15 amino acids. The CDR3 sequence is CASSGGAGGHETQYF. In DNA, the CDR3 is TGTGCCAGCAGCGGGGGAGCGGGGGGACATGAGACCCAGTACTTC.

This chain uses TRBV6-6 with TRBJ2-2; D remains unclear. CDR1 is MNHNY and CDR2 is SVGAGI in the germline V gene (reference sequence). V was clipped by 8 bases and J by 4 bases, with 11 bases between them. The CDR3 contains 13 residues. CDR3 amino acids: CASAPVGTGELFF. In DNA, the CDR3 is TGTGCCAGCGCTCCCGTAGGCACCGGGGAGCTGTTTTTT.

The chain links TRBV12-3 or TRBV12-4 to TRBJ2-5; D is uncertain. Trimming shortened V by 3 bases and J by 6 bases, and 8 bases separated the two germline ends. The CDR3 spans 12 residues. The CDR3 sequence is CASSLMPKTQYF. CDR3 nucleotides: TGTGCCAGCAGTTTGATGCCGAAGACCCAGTACTTC.

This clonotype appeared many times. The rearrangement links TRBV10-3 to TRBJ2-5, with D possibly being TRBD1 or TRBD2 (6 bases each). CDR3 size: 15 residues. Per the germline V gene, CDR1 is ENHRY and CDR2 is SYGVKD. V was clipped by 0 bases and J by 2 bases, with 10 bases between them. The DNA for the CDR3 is TGTGCCATCAGTGAGTCGGTAGGGGGGCAAGAGACCCAGTACTTC. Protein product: CAISESVGGQETQYF.

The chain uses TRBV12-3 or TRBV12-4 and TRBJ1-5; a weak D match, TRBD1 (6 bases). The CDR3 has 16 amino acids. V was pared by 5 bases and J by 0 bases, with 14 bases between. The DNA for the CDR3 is TGTGCCAGCAGTCAACAGGGTGGTGATAGCAATCAGCCCCAGCATTTT. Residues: CASSQQGGDSNQPQHF.

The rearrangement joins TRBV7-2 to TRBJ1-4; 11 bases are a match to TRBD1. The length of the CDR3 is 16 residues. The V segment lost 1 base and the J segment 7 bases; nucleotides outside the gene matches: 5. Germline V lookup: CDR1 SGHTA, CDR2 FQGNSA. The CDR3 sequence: CASSLGLDRGLEKLFF. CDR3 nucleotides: TGTGCCAGCAGCTTAGGGTTGGACAGGGGGCTTGAAAAACTGTTTTTT. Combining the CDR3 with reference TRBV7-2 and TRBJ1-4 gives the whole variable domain GAGVSQSPSNKVTEKGKDVELRCDPISGHTALYWYRQSLGQGLEFLIYFQGNSAPDKSGLPSDRFSAERTGGSVSTLTIQRTQQEDSAVYLCASSLGLDRGLEKLFFGSGTQLSVL.

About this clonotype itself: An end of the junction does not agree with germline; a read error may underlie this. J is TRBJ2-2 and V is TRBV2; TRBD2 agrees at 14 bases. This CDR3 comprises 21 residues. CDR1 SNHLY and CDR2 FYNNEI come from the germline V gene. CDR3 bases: TGTGCCATCAGTGAAGGTCGGCCGACTAGCGGGAGGGCCAGGAACACCGGGGAGCTGTTTTTT. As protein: CAISEGRPTSGRARNTGELFF. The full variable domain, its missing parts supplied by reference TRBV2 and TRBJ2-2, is EPEVTQTPSHQVTQMGQEVILRCVPISNHLYFYWYRQILGQKVEFLVSFYNNEISEKSEIFDDQFSVERPDGSNFTLKIRSTKLEDSAMYFCAISEGRPTSGRARNTGELFFGEGSRLTVL.

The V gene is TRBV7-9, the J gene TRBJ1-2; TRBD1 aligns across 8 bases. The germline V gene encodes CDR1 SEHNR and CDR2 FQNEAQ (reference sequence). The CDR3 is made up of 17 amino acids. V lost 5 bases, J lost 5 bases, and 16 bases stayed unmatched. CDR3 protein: CASSPYSGTGGVYGYTF. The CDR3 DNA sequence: TGTGCCAGCAGCCCCTACTCCGGGACAGGCGGCGTGTATGGCTACACCTTC.

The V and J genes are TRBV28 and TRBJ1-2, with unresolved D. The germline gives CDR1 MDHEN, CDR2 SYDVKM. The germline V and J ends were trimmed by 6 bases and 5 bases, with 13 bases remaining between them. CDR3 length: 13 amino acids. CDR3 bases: TGTGCCAGCAGACACCAGGCTGGGTATGGCTACACCTTC. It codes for CASRHQAGYGYTF.

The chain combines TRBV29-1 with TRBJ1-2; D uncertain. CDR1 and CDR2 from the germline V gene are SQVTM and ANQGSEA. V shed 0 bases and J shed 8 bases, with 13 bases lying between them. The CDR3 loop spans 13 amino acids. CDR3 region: CSVEDRVWSGYTF. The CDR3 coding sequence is TGCAGCGTTGAAGATAGAGTTTGGAGCGGCTACACCTTC.

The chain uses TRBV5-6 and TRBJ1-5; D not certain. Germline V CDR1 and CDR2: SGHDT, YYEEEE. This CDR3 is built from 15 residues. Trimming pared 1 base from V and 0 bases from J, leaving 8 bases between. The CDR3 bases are TGTGCCAGCAGCTTGTATGGGAATAGCAATCAGCCCCAGCATTTT. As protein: CASSLYGNSNQPQHF.

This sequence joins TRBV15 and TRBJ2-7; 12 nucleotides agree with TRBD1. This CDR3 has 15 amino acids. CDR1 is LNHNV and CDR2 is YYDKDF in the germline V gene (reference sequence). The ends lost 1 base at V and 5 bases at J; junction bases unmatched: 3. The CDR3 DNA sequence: TGTGCCACCAGCAGAGCCGGGACAGGGGGCCACGAGCAGTACTTC. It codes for CATSRAGTGGHEQYF.

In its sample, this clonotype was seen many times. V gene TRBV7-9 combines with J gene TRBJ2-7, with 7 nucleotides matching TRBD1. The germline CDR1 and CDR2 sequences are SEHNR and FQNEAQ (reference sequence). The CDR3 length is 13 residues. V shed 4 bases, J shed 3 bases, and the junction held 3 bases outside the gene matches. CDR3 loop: CASSSGTDYEQYF. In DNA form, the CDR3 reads TGTGCCAGCAGCTCAGGGACAGACTACGAGCAGTACTTC.

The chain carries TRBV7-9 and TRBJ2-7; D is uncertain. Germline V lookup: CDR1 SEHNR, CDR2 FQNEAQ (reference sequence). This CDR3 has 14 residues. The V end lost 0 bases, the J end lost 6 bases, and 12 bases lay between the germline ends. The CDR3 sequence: CASSLAHNSSEQYF. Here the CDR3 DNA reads TGTGCCAGCAGCTTAGCCCACAACTCATCCGAGCAGTACTTC.

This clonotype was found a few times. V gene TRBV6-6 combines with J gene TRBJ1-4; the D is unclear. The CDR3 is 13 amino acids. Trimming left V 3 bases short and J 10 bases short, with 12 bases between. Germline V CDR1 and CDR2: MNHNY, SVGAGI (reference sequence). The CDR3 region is CASSYTAGGKLFF. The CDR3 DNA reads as TGTGCCAGCAGTTATACAGCTGGAGGAAAACTGTTTTTT.

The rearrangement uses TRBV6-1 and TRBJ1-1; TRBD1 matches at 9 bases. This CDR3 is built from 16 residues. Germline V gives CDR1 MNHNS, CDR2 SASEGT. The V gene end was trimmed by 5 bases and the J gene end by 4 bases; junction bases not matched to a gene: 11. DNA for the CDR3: TGTGCCAGCAGTCCGACCGGGACAGGGCTGGTCACTGAAGCTTTCTTT. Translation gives CASSPTGTGLVTEAFF.

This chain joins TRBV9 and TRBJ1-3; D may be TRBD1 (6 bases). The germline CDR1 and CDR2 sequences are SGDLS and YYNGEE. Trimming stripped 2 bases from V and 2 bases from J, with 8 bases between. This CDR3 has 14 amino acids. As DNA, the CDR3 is TGTGCCAGCAGCGTGGCAGGGGCTGGAAACACCATATATTTT. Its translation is CASSVAGAGNTIYF. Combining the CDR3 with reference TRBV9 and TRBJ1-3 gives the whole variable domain DSGVTQTPKHLITATGQRVTLRCSPRSGDLSVYWYQQSLDQGLQFLIQYYNGEERAKGNILERFSAQQFPDLHSELNLSSLELGDSALYFCASSVAGAGNTIYFGEGSWLTVV.

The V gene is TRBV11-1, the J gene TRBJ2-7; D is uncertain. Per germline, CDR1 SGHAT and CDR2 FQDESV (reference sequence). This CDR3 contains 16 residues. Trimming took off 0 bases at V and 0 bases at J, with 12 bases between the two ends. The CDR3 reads CASSLAPGTLSYEQYF. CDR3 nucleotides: TGTGCCAGCAGCTTAGCGCCGGGCACCCTCTCCTACGAGCAGTACTTC.